This T cell receptor (beta chain) was obtained from a study of T cells in Graves' hyperthyroidism and ophthalmopathy. The study's findings and limits: Blood also contained most expanded thyroid clonotypes above 0.001. Stable hyperthyroidism was told apart from ophthalmopathy by a model built on 13 V-J features.

This clonotype was counted between two and nine times. Antigen: not known. The investigators amplified TCR beta CDR3 regions from RNA transcripts. Carried out on the TCR CDR3, a first-round RT-PCR used the HTBI primer set. Using its own MiXCR run on the multiplex PCR reads, TCRdb lists one record per CDR3 protein. The table shows about 640,000 distinct CDR3 sequences, with roughly 15% occurring only once. Diagnoses were made from clinical symptoms, serum measures (thyroxine and TRAb), thyroid ultrasound and orbital computed tomography. Deletions cut 6 bases from V and 3 bases from J, with 12 bases between. Germline CDR1 is SGHTS and CDR2 is YDEGEE. The CDR3 is 13 amino acids.

This receptor was obtained from a woman between 45 and 60 years old with Graves' ophthalmopathy. The sequenced sample was blood. The rearrangement uses TRBV5-8 and TRBJ1-1; no reliable D call. CDR3 nucleotide sequence: TGTGCCAGCATTATAGGAGCTTACACTGAAGCTTTCTTT. Translated, it gives CASIIGAYTEAFF.